These T cell receptor beta chains were read from a single sample in a study of blood T cell repertoires in COVID-19. Profiling relied on immunoSEQ multiplex PCR, and the TCRdb table lists in-frame clones only, not all of them. The table lists about 140,000 clones, 60% to 85% of them singletons. The specimen sequenced was peripheral blood. All receptors derive from a man aged 45-60 years with acute or convalescent COVID-19. Each CDR3 is given with its conserved first and last residue. A D gene is named only where the DNA matches it firmly. Clone sizes are given selectively: once, few, many, or a class where the clone is expanded.

d_call: .
j_call: TRBJ1-5
clone_size: few
v_call: TRBV23-1
cdr3_nt: TGCGCCAGCACCCACCCCACTTATAGTCAGCCCCAGCATTTT
cdr3_aa: CASTHPTYSQPQHF

d_call: TRBD1
j_call: TRBJ1-4
clone_size: .
v_call: TRBV15
cdr3_nt: TGTGCCACCAGCAGAGAGGGACAGGAGCGGGAAAAACTGTTTTTT
cdr3_aa: CATSREGQEREKLFF

d_call: TRBD1
j_call: TRBJ2-1
clone_size: .
v_call: TRBV5-1
cdr3_nt: TGCGCCAGCAGCACAACCGGGACAGGGACCGACAATGAGCAGTTCTTC
cdr3_aa: CASSTTGTGTDNEQFF

d_call: TRBD1
j_call: TRBJ1-2
clone_size: few
v_call: TRBV18
cdr3_nt: TGTGCCAGCTCACCAGGACAGGGGCTGTATGGCTACACCTTC
cdr3_aa: CASSPGQGLYGYTF

d_call: .
j_call: TRBJ2-3
clone_size: .
v_call: TRBV7-2
cdr3_nt: TGTGCCAGCAGCCCGAGACAGCACACAGATACGCAGTATTTT
cdr3_aa: CASSPRQHTDTQYF

d_call: .
j_call: TRBJ2-1
clone_size: .
v_call: TRBV11-2
cdr3_nt: TGTGCCAGCAGCTTAGGGGGCACTGGGATCTATGAGCAGTTCTTC
cdr3_aa: CASSLGGTGIYEQFF

d_call: TRBD1
j_call: TRBJ1-1
clone_size: .
v_call: TRBV27
cdr3_nt: TGTGCCAGCAGTGGGACAGGGAATCGAGCCACTGAAGCTTTCTTT
cdr3_aa: CASSGTGNRATEAFF

d_call: .
j_call: TRBJ1-4
clone_size: few
v_call: TRBV30
cdr3_nt: TGTGCCTGGAGCCGCGGGGGCGCGGGGACAGAAAAACTGTTTTTT
cdr3_aa: CAWSRGGAGTEKLFF

d_call: .
j_call: TRBJ2-7
clone_size: .
v_call: TRBV7-2
cdr3_nt: TGTGCCAGCAGCTTTCACGGGGCCTACGAGCAGTACTTC
cdr3_aa: CASSFHGAYEQYF

d_call: .
j_call: TRBJ1-3
clone_size: .
v_call: TRBV29-1
cdr3_nt: TGCAGCGGTAAAGGGGCCGAGAACTCTGGAAACACCATATATTTT
cdr3_aa: CSGKGAENSGNTIYF

d_call: .
j_call: TRBJ1-1
clone_size: .
v_call: TRBV10-2
cdr3_nt: TGCGCCAGCAGCGACTTAACAGGGTCCACTGAAGCTTTCTTT
cdr3_aa: CASSDLTGSTEAFF

d_call: TRBD1
j_call: TRBJ1-6
clone_size: once
v_call: TRBV6-6
cdr3_nt: TGTGCCAGCAGTCCCACAGGGGCGAATTCACCCCTCCACTTT
cdr3_aa: CASSPTGANSPLHF

d_call: .
j_call: TRBJ1-2
clone_size: once
v_call: TRBV14
cdr3_nt: TGTGCCAGCAGCCAAGATGACTTCAGTGGCTACACCTTC
cdr3_aa: CASSQDDFSGYTF

d_call: .
j_call: TRBJ1-6
clone_size: .
v_call: TRBV6-2/TRBV6-3
cdr3_nt: TGTGCCAGCAGTTATGTCGCAGGGGATTCACCCCTCCACTTT
cdr3_aa: CASSYVAGDSPLHF

d_call: TRBD1
j_call: TRBJ1-1
clone_size: .
v_call: TRBV29-1
cdr3_nt: TGCAGCGTTGAGGGACAGGGGAGGACTGAAGCTTTCTTT
cdr3_aa: CSVEGQGRTEAFF

d_call: .
j_call: TRBJ2-3
clone_size: .
v_call: TRBV19
cdr3_nt: TGTGCCAGTAGTTCGGCGGGGGCGGATTATTTT
cdr3_aa: CASSSAGADYF

d_call: TRBD2
j_call: TRBJ2-1
clone_size: .
v_call: TRBV9
cdr3_nt: TGTGCCAGCAGCAGGACTAGCGGGGGCCAAAACAATGAGCAGTTCTTC
cdr3_aa: CASSRTSGGQNNEQFF

d_call: .
j_call: TRBJ1-1
clone_size: .
v_call: TRBV30
cdr3_nt: TGTGCCTGGAGTGTGCAGGTAATCACTGAAGCTTTCTTT
cdr3_aa: CAWSVQVITEAFF

d_call: .
j_call: TRBJ2-5
clone_size: .
v_call: TRBV11-2
cdr3_nt: TGTGCCAGCAGCTTAGATCCGTCTGTAGAGACCCAGTACTTC
cdr3_aa: CASSLDPSVETQYF

d_call: .
j_call: TRBJ1-5
clone_size: .
v_call: TRBV2
cdr3_nt: TGTGCCAGCAGGCGGAGCCCTGGGAGCAATCAGCCCCAGCATTTT
cdr3_aa: CASRRSPGSNQPQHF

d_call: TRBD1
j_call: TRBJ1-4
clone_size: once
v_call: TRBV7-2
cdr3_nt: TGTGCCAGCAGCGCTCGGACAGGGCCTCAGGAAAAACTGTTTTTT
cdr3_aa: CASSARTGPQEKLFF

d_call: TRBD1
j_call: TRBJ1-6
clone_size: .
v_call: TRBV6-5
cdr3_nt: TGTGCCAGCAGCCGGCTGACAGGGTCAAATTCACCCCTCCACTTT
cdr3_aa: CASSRLTGSNSPLHF

d_call: TRBD1
j_call: TRBJ1-2
clone_size: .
v_call: TRBV14
cdr3_nt: TGTGCCAGCAGCCGACTGGGACAGGGCGGCGGCTACACCTTC
cdr3_aa: CASSRLGQGGGYTF

d_call: .
j_call: TRBJ2-2
clone_size: .
v_call: TRBV5-4
cdr3_nt: TGTGCCAGCAGCGCAAGGACTGCAAACACCGGGGAGCTGTTTTTT
cdr3_aa: CASSARTANTGELFF

d_call: TRBD1
j_call: TRBJ1-2
clone_size: .
v_call: TRBV28
cdr3_nt: TGTGCCAGCAGTCCGGGACAGGCCATCTATGGCTACACCTTC
cdr3_aa: CASSPGQAIYGYTF

d_call: TRBD2
j_call: TRBJ2-2
clone_size: .
v_call: TRBV5-4
cdr3_nt: TGTGCCAGCAGCTCGACTAGCGGGAGCACCGGGGAGCTGTTTTTT
cdr3_aa: CASSSTSGSTGELFF

d_call: .
j_call: TRBJ2-7
clone_size: .
v_call: TRBV10-2
cdr3_nt: TGCGCCAGCAGTGTCGCAGATACCTACGAGCAGTACTTC
cdr3_aa: CASSVADTYEQYF

d_call: .
j_call: TRBJ1-2
clone_size: .
v_call: TRBV2
cdr3_nt: TGTGCCAGTAGGACAGACGTAAACTATGGCTACACCTTC
cdr3_aa: CASRTDVNYGYTF

d_call: .
j_call: TRBJ1-2
clone_size: .
v_call: TRBV2
cdr3_nt: TGTGCCAGCGGGGAGGGCTATGGCTACACCTTC
cdr3_aa: CASGEGYGYTF

d_call: .
j_call: TRBJ1-4
clone_size: few
v_call: TRBV5-1
cdr3_nt: TGCGCCAGCAGCACCGGACACAATGAAAAACTGTTTTTT
cdr3_aa: CASSTGHNEKLFF

d_call: TRBD2
j_call: TRBJ2-4
clone_size: .
v_call: TRBV6-2/TRBV6-3
cdr3_nt: TGTGCCAGCAGCCTAGGGACTAGCGGGGGGGCCGCCAAAAACATTCAGTACTTC
cdr3_aa: CASSLGTSGGAAKNIQYF

d_call: TRBD1
j_call: TRBJ1-5
clone_size: .
v_call: TRBV10-3
cdr3_nt: TGTGCCATCAGTGGAACAGGGGACGGGCAGCCCCAGCATTTT
cdr3_aa: CAISGTGDGQPQHF

d_call: TRBD2
j_call: TRBJ2-5
clone_size: .
v_call: TRBV6-4
cdr3_nt: TGTGCCAGCAGAACCCCACGGCTAGCGGGGGGGCGAAACCAAGAGACCCAGTACTTC
cdr3_aa: CASRTPRLAGGRNQETQYF